This is a list of T cell receptor beta chains from one sample in a study of brain T cells in children with intractable seizures. This table comes from immunoSEQ multiplex PCR, and its TCRdb copy is limited to in-frame clones, with some not included. The table shows about 340,000 clones, with nearly 95% occurring only once. The specimen was peripheral blood, collected roughly 5 months after surgery. These receptors all stem from a boy in the first two years of life with tuberous sclerosis and intractable seizures. Each CDR3 is given with its conserved first and last residue. A D gene is named only where the DNA matches it firmly. Not every row has a clone size; where given, it reads once, few, many or a size class.

j_gene,abundance,v_gene,d_gene,CDR3nt,CDR3aa
TRBJ1-2,.,TRBV5-1,TRBD1,TGCGCCAGCAGCCTAAGCCGGGACAGGGTCCAAGAAACCTACACCTTC,CASSLSRDRVQETYTF
TRBJ2-1,.,TRBV7-9,.,TGTGCCAGCAGCTTAGATGCAGGAGAGAATGAGCAGTTCTTC,CASSLDAGENEQFF
TRBJ2-1,.,TRBV21-1,.,TGTGCCAGCAGCTGCCGGACAGGTCCCTGGGACAATGAGCAGTTCTTC,CASSCRTGPWDNEQFF
TRBJ1-6,.,TRBV9,.,TGTGCCAGCAGCCAAGGGGATGTAGCCGATGGGTCACCCCTCCACTTT,CASSQGDVADGSPLHF
TRBJ2-5,.,TRBV6-5,TRBD1,TGTGCCAGCAGCACCGGGACAGGTAGACAAGAGACCCAGTACTTC,CASSTGTGRQETQYF
TRBJ2-7,.,TRBV7-9,.,TGTGCCAGCAGCTTAGAGGGATGGAACGAGCAGTACTTC,CASSLEGWNEQYF
TRBJ1-2,.,TRBV28,.,TGTGCCAGCAGCCCCCCGCCTCTACGGGGTGGCTACACCTTC,CASSPPPLRGGYTF
TRBJ1-6,once,TRBV27,.,TGTGCCAGCAGCTCGCTTTCGGGAAATTCACCCCTCCACTTT,CASSSLSGNSPLHF
TRBJ1-2,.,TRBV7-2,.,TGTGCCGGCGGGACGCCCCTCGATGGCTACACCTTC,CAGGTPLDGYTF
TRBJ1-6,.,TRBV4-2,TRBD1,TGTGCCAGCAGCCCACGACAGGGTGATTCACCCCTCCACTTT,CASSPRQGDSPLHF
TRBJ2-7,.,TRBV9,.,TGTGCCAGCAGCGTAGAGTTGGCGGCAACCTACGAGCAGTACTTC,CASSVELAATYEQYF
TRBJ1-1,.,TRBV2,.,TGTGCCAGCAGTGTACGTGGGTATATTGAAGCTTTCTTT,CASSVRGYIEAFF
TRBJ2-7,.,TRBV19,TRBD2,TGTGCCAGTAGTATAACCCTTGGGCGGGAGGCCCAAATGGAGCAGTACTTC,CASSITLGREAQMEQYF
TRBJ2-4,.,TRBV11-2,TRBD2,TGTGCCAGCAGCCCCATCATGGGGGGGGTTCAGTACTTC,CASSPIMGGVQYF
TRBJ1-4,.,TRBV7-8,.,TGTGCCAGCAGCTTTAACTCGGACAGACTGTTTTTT,CASSFNSDRLFF
TRBJ1-1,.,TRBV25-1,.,TGTGCCAGCAGTGTCGTGAACACTGAAGCTTTCTTT,CASSVVNTEAFF
TRBJ1-3,.,TRBV9,TRBD1,TGTGCCAGCAGCTTCTCCCCGGGACAGGGGCCCTTCTCTGGAAACACCATATATTTT,CASSFSPGQGPFSGNTIYF
TRBJ2-1,.,TRBV1,.,TGCACCAGCAGCCAAGAAGCCCCTGTGTGGGAGTGGTGGAATGAGCAGTTCTTC,CTSSQEAPVWEWWNEQFF
TRBJ2-3,.,TRBV5-1,.,TGCGCCAGCAGCTTGTTAACAACAGATACGCAGTATTTT,CASSLLTTDTQYF
TRBJ1-2,.,TRBV20-1,.,TGCAGTGCTACCCCGGGTGGCTACACCTTC,CSATPGGYTF
TRBJ2-7,.,TRBV6-5,TRBD2,TGTGCCAGCACTAGGCGGGAGATCTACGAGCAGTACTTC,CASTRREIYEQYF
TRBJ2-7,once,TRBV29-1,.,TGCAGCGTTCTGGCGGACTCCTACGAGCAGTACTTC,CSVLADSYEQYF
TRBJ2-7,.,TRBV6-1,TRBD2,TGTGCCAGCAGTGAAGCGGTAGCGGGGGCCCTACCCTACGAGCAGTACTTC,CASSEAVAGALPYEQYF
TRBJ2-1,.,TRBV24-1,TRBD2,TGTGCCACCAGTGATTTAACCGCGAGCGGGAGAGGAGATGAGCAGTTCTTC,CATSDLTASGRGDEQFF